The 31 T cell receptor beta chains below come from one sample, sequenced in a study of cytomegalovirus exposure and HLA in healthy donors. The PCR ran on 60 Vbeta and 13 Jbeta primers. The data were produced by immunoSEQ multiplex PCR, yet TCRdb's version contains in-frame clones alone and is incomplete. The table lists about 130,000 clones. The sample was PBMCs. The receptor source for this set is a man younger than 35 in good health and CMV-seronegative.

The CDR3 loop reads CSVVSRYREQYF. The DNA of the CDR3 is TGCAGCGTTGTAAGTCGTTACAGGGAGCAGTACTTC. The rearrangement joins TRBV29-1 to TRBJ2-7, with a tentative D call TRBD1 (5 bases). With 4 bases removed from V and 7 bases from J, the gap between germline ends came to 14 bases. Germline CDR1 reads SQVTM; CDR2 reads ANQGSEA. This CDR3 region has 12 residues.

The chain combines TRBV18 with TRBJ2-1, with D uncertain. Trimming pared 6 bases from V and 2 bases from J, leaving 8 bases between. Germline values: CDR1 KGHSH, CDR2 LQKENI. CDR3 length: 13 residues. The DNA for the CDR3 is TGTGCCAGCTCCCCAATAACCTACAATGAGCAGTTCTTC. Amino acid sequence: CASSPITYNEQFF.

The chain links TRBV5-7 to TRBJ2-1; TRBD1 agrees at 11 bases. TRBV5-7 qualifies as an ORF whose function is uncertain. The V and J ends lost 4 bases and 7 bases, in that order; junction bases with no gene match: 4. The CDR3 is 14 residues long. The chain's CDR3 is CASSGGTGGNEQFF. Written as DNA, the CDR3 is TGTGCCAGCAGCGGGGGGACAGGGGGGAATGAGCAGTTCTTC.

The chain has TRBV19 and TRBJ2-7, with TRBD2 matching over 7 bases. The CDR3 covers 14 residues. V lost 2 bases and J lost 4; bases outside the gene matches: 5. CDR1 LNHDA and CDR2 SQIVND come from the germline V gene (reference sequence). The DNA for the CDR3 is TGTGCCAGTAGTATATCGGGGGGTCGGTACGAGCAGTACTTC. It codes for CASSISGGRYEQYF.

The rearrangement joins TRBV30 to TRBJ1-1; no clear D. Germline values: CDR1 GTSNPN, CDR2 SVGIG (reference sequence). With 0 bases removed from V and 0 bases from J, the gap between germline ends came to 5 bases. The CDR3 consists of 13 residues. In DNA form, the CDR3 reads TGTGCCTGGAGTGTAGCTTTGAACACTGAAGCTTTCTTT. As protein: CAWSVALNTEAFF.

The chain recombines TRBV10-3 with TRBJ1-1; no definite D call. Germline-derived CDR1 and CDR2 are ENHRY and SYGVKD. This CDR3 is 14 amino acids long. Trimming shortened V by 0 bases and J by 4 bases, and 9 bases separated the two germline ends. This chain's CDR3 is CAISESDRGTEAFF. CDR3 in DNA: TGTGCCATCAGTGAGTCGGACCGGGGCACTGAAGCTTTCTTT.

CDR3 sequence (DNA): TGCGCCAGCAGCCAAGAAGGGGGTAACTATGGCTACACCTTC. Its translation: CASSQEGGNYGYTF. The chain joins TRBV4-3 to TRBJ1-2, with D tentatively TRBD1 (6 bases). CDR1 and CDR2 (germline): LGHNA, YSLEER. This CDR3 is 14 amino acids long. The V end was cut by 0 bases, the J end by 1 base, with 6 bases between.

The CDR3 nucleotides are TGCAGCGCCCTACTTAGAACCGGGACAGATAATGAAAAACTGTTTTTT. Protein product: CSALLRTGTDNEKLFF. The chain employs TRBV29-1 and TRBJ1-4, with TRBD1 matching 7 bases. Germline values: CDR1 SQVTM, CDR2 ANQGSEA. With V trimmed by 7 bases and J by 4 bases, 15 bases remained unmatched. The CDR3 runs to 16 residues.

This rearrangement joins TRBV5-1 to TRBJ2-3; 7 bases align to TRBD2. V was pared by 0 bases and J by 6 bases, with 10 bases of the junction left unmatched. This CDR3 region has 16 residues. The V gene's germline CDR1 is SGHRS and CDR2 YFSETQ. CDR3 in amino acids: CASSLGLAESSDTQYF. CDR3 in DNA: TGCGCCAGCAGCTTGGGACTAGCAGAATCCTCCGATACGCAGTATTTT.

The chain carries TRBV4-1 and TRBJ1-1, with 7 bases matching TRBD1. CDR1 and CDR2 from the germline V gene are MGHRA and YSYEKL. The CDR3 sequence is 13 residues long. J gave up 10 bases and V 3 bases, and 8 bases lay outside the gene matches. CDR3 nucleotide sequence: TGCGCCAGCAGCCAGGTAGGGGGCGATTTAGCTTTCTTT. Translated, it gives CASSQVGGDLAFF.

The chain joins TRBV7-9 to TRBJ2-7; maybe TRBD2 (5 bases). Germline assignment: CDR1 SEHNR and CDR2 FQNEAQ (reference sequence). The CDR3 contains 15 residues. V lost 6 bases and J 4 bases, leaving 19 bases between the germline ends. The DNA of the CDR3 is TGTGCCAGCAGTTCTTACGAGGGAGCGGATTACGAGCAGTACTTC. Protein sequence: CASSSYEGADYEQYF.

The chain couples TRBV28 to TRBJ1-2; perhaps TRBD1 as D (6 bases). CDR1 MDHEN and CDR2 SYDVKM come from the germline V gene. Trimming stripped 2 bases from V and 14 bases from J, with 15 bases between. This CDR3 comprises 12 residues. The CDR3 here is CASSLGGAYSTF. The CDR3 bases are TGTGCCAGCAGTTTAGGGGGGGCCTATAGTACCTTC.

This chain joins TRBV19 and TRBJ2-7; no firm D call. V lost 1 base and J lost 5, with 9 bases in between. The CDR3 contains 13 residues. Per the germline V gene, CDR1 is LNHDA and CDR2 is SQIVND (reference sequence). The chain's CDR3 is CASSIAGINEQYF. Written as DNA, the CDR3 is TGTGCCAGTAGTATAGCAGGTATCAACGAGCAGTACTTC.

This chain connects TRBV4-3 to TRBJ2-7, with TRBD2 as a possible D gene (5 bases). CDR1 is LGHNA and CDR2 is YSLEER in the germline V gene. This CDR3 comprises 15 residues. The germline V and J ends were trimmed by 0 bases and 2 bases, with 11 bases remaining between them. CDR3 sequence reads: CASSQDPGFAYEQYF. The DNA of the CDR3 is TGCGCCAGCAGCCAAGATCCGGGGTTTGCCTACGAGCAGTACTTC.

With respect to this clone: The junction departs from the called germline gene at one end, perhaps through a read error. J is TRBJ2-5 and V is TRBV11-3; the match to TRBD2 covers 9 bases. The CDR3 totals 15 residues. CDR1 is SGHNT, CDR2 YENEEA, per germline. DNA for the CDR3: TGTGCCAGCAGCCTCCGAACTAGCGGGTCTTGGGGGACACACTTC. It is translated as CASSLRTSGSWGTHF.

The chain is built from TRBV13 and TRBJ1-5, with 8 bases fitting TRBD1. Trimming cost V 3 bases and J 7 bases; bases outside gene matches: 5. The CDR3 has 14 amino acids. Germline CDR1 PRHDT, CDR2 FYEKMQ (reference sequence). Here the CDR3 reads CASSLGGQDQPQHF. CDR3 nucleotide sequence: TGTGCCAGCAGCTTGGGGGGACAGGACCAGCCCCAGCATTTT.

The genes are TRBV27 and TRBJ1-4; the match to TRBD1 covers 7 bases. CDR1 and CDR2 from the germline V gene are MNHEY and SMNVEV (reference sequence). The junction had 8 bases not matched to a gene; V was cut back by 8 bases and J by 8 bases. CDR3 length equals 13 residues. This chain's CDR3 is CASSPGQPEKLFF. The DNA for the CDR3 is TGTGCCAGCTCACCGGGACAGCCCGAAAAACTGTTTTTT.

The chain combines TRBV6-5 with TRBJ2-3; no definite D call. The CDR3 has 13 residues. Trimming removed 5 bases at V and 1 base at J, with 7 bases between. Per the germline V gene, CDR1 is MNHEY and CDR2 is SVGAGI. Written as DNA, the CDR3 is TGTGCCAGCAGTGAAGCTGGCACAGATACGCAGTATTTT. This sequence encodes CASSEAGTDTQYF.

V and J are TRBV6-1 and TRBJ1-1, with D hard to call. In germline, CDR1 is MNHNS, CDR2 SASEGT. The CDR3 contains 13 residues. The ends were cut back, 8 bases at V and 0 bases at J, with 10 bases in the middle. As DNA, the CDR3 is TGTGCCAGCCGTCCAAGCATGAACACTGAAGCTTTCTTT. Protein product: CASRPSMNTEAFF.

The chain links TRBV2 to TRBJ1-5; D remains unclear. V lost 1 base to trimming and J lost 7 bases, with 11 bases between them. CDR3 size: 14 residues. Germline assignment: CDR1 SNHLY and CDR2 FYNNEI. The CDR3: CASSEESGGQPQHF. CDR3 DNA: TGTGCCAGCAGTGAAGAATCAGGTGGACAGCCCCAGCATTTT.

V is TRBV19 and J is TRBJ1-2; tentative D call: TRBD1 (6 bases). Germline CDR1 reads LNHDA; CDR2 reads SQIVND (reference sequence). The CDR3 has 15 amino acids. The V gene lost 6 bases and the J gene lost 7 bases, with 21 bases spanning the gap. CDR3 DNA sequence: TGTGCCAGTAGCCTTCAAACAGGGAAATCAAGTGGCTACACCTTC. Translation: CASSLQTGKSSGYTF.

The chain combines TRBV2 with TRBJ2-7; D perhaps matches TRBD2 (6 bases). From germline, CDR1 is SNHLY and CDR2 FYNNEI. V lost 6 bases and J 0 bases, leaving 6 bases between the germline ends. The CDR3 has 12 residues. DNA for the CDR3: TGTGCCAGCAGGCGGGACTCCTACGAGCAGTACTTC. Translation: CASRRDSYEQYF.

V is TRBV5-1 and J is TRBJ1-3; 7 bases map to TRBD1. The CDR3 extends over 16 amino acids. The germline V gene has CDR1 SGHRS and CDR2 YFSETQ. V dropped 0 bases and J dropped 4; count of bases not matched to a gene: 7. The chain's CDR3 is CASSLAPGQSGNTIYF. CDR3 sequence (DNA): TGCGCCAGCAGCTTGGCCCCGGGACAGTCAGGAAACACCATATATTTT.

The V call is TRBV7-9, the J call TRBJ2-7, with D hard to call. The CDR3 has 15 amino acids. From germline, CDR1 is SEHNR and CDR2 FQNEAQ (reference sequence). V lost 2 bases to trimming and J lost 3 bases, with 14 bases between them. In DNA, the CDR3 is TGTGCCAGCAGCTTAATCTCCAGCGCAAACTACGAGCAGTACTTC. This translates into CASSLISSANYEQYF. The full variable domain, with the rest looked up from reference TRBV7-9 and TRBJ2-7, is DTGVSQNPRHKITKRGQNVTFRCDPISEHNRLYWYRQTLGQGPEFLTYFQNEAQLEKSRLLSDRFSAERPKGSFSTLEIQRTEQGDSAMYLCASSLISSANYEQYFGPGTRLTVT.

V is TRBV5-6 and J is TRBJ1-3; D ambiguous. From germline, CDR1 is SGHDT and CDR2 YYEEEE. The V end lost 0 bases, the J end lost 6 bases, and 13 bases lay between the germline ends. This CDR3 is 15 amino acids long. The CDR3 nucleotides are TGTGCCAGCAGCTTGGCCGCCAGGTTCGAAAACACCATATATTTT. It codes for CASSLAARFENTIYF.

V and J are TRBV5-4 and TRBJ2-7, with D uncertain. The CDR3 length is 14 residues. The V and J ends lost 0 bases and 5 bases respectively, with 12 bases between them. The germline V gene encodes CDR1 SGHNT and CDR2 YYREEE (reference sequence). The CDR3 sequence is CASSLEAGFDEQYF. CDR3 nucleotide sequence: TGTGCCAGCAGCTTGGAGGCAGGATTTGACGAGCAGTACTTC.

This chain joins TRBV7-2 and TRBJ2-7; TRBD2 matches 8 bases. The CDR3 has 17 amino acids. Germline CDR1 reads SGHTA; CDR2 reads FQGNSA. V was pared by 5 bases and J by 3 bases, with 15 bases of the junction left unmatched. Here the CDR3 reads CASSRREAGTRNYEQYF. CDR3 DNA: TGTGCCAGCAGCCGCAGGGAAGCCGGGACTAGAAACTACGAGCAGTACTTC.

V gene TRBV4-1 combines with J gene TRBJ2-7; the D gene is possibly TRBD1 (5 bases). CDR1 MGHRA and CDR2 YSYEKL come from the germline V gene. This CDR3 contains 15 residues. V lost 4 bases, J lost 3 bases, and 16 bases lay in between. The CDR3 loop is CASSLQRGSNYEQYF. For the CDR3, the DNA is TGCGCCAGCAGCCTCCAAAGGGGCAGCAACTACGAGCAGTACTTC.

This sequence joins TRBV19 and TRBJ2-7, with 8 bases fitting TRBD2. J lost 5 bases, V lost 5 bases, and 8 bases had no gene match. Germline CDR1 is LNHDA and CDR2 is SQIVND (reference sequence). This CDR3 is 14 amino acids long. This CDR3 is CASSLGLDPHEQYF. The CDR3 DNA reads as TGTGCCAGTAGTTTGGGACTAGACCCCCACGAGCAGTACTTC.

The V and J genes are TRBV7-2 and TRBJ2-7; possible D gene TRBD2, 6 bases. Trimming shortened V by 1 base and J by 3 bases, and 10 bases separated the two germline ends. Germline CDR1 reads SGHTA; CDR2 reads FQGNSA. The CDR3 runs to 14 residues. CDR3 region: CASSLGGARYEQYF. The DNA for the CDR3 is TGTGCCAGCAGCTTAGGCGGGGCCCGCTACGAGCAGTACTTC.

CDR3 loop: CASSPDRGIDEQYF. The CDR3 DNA sequence: TGTGCCAGCAGTCCGGACAGGGGCATCGACGAGCAGTACTTC. The V and J genes are TRBV28 and TRBJ2-7; TRBD1 matches 9 bases. This CDR3 has 14 residues. The germline gives CDR1 MDHEN, CDR2 SYDVKM. The J segment lost 5 bases and the V segment lost 5 bases, leaving 7 bases of the junction unmatched. Full variable domain (missing parts from reference TRBV28 and TRBJ2-7): DVKVTQSSRYLVKRTGEKVFLECVQDMDHENMFWYRQDPGLGLRLIYFSYDVKMKEKGDIPEGYSVSREKKERFSLILESASTNQTSMYLCASSPDRGIDEQYFGPGTRLTVT.